These T cell receptor beta chains were read from a single sample in a study of cytomegalovirus exposure and HLA in healthy donors. Here immunoSEQ multiplex PCR was the method, and the copy in TCRdb shows in-frame clones only, minus some. This table holds more than 30,000 clones, around 70% found once. Sequenced sample: PBMCs. These receptors were taken from a man under 40 in good health and CMV-seronegative. Each CDR3 is given with its conserved first and last residue. A D gene is named only where the DNA matches it firmly. For some rows the clone size is stated as once, few or many, or as a class when expanded; others skip it.

v_call	d_call	clone_size	j_call	cdr3_aa	cdr3_nt
TRBV5-1	TRBD1	.	TRBJ2-7	CASSLGTGTDCEKYF	TGCGCCAGCAGCTTAGGGACCGGGACAGATTGCGAGAAGTACTTC
TRBV29-1	.	once	TRBJ2-2	CSVEWQVSTGELFF	TGCAGCGTTGAGTGGCAGGTTAGCACCGGGGAGCTGTTTTTT
TRBV4-2	.	.	TRBJ1-5	CASSQGTENQPQHF	TGTGCCAGCAGCCAAGGGACAGAAAATCAGCCCCAGCATTTT
TRBV2	.	few	TRBJ1-1	CASRVTANTEAFF	TGTGCCAGCAGGGTAACAGCGAACACTGAAGCTTTCTTT
TRBV7-9	TRBD2	.	TRBJ2-5	CASSPAWDYQETQYF	TGTGCCAGCAGCCCCGCCTGGGACTATCAAGAGACCCAGTACTTC
TRBV6-5	TRBD2	.	TRBJ2-7	CASRGTSGGAPEQYF	TGTGCCAGCAGGGGAACTAGCGGGGGGGCACCCGAGCAGTACTTC
TRBV6-1	TRBD1	.	TRBJ1-4	CASRPGQAREKLFF	TGTGCCAGCAGACCAGGACAGGCTCGGGAAAAACTGTTTTTT
TRBV5-6	.	.	TRBJ2-7	CASSLDGSSTYEQYF	TGTGCCAGCAGCTTGGACGGGAGCTCCACTTACGAGCAGTACTTC
TRBV6-5	.	.	TRBJ2-1	CASSLNSDNEQFF	TGTGCCAGCAGTTTGAACAGTGACAATGAGCAGTTCTTC
TRBV7-3	.	.	TRBJ2-1	CASSPAGSYNEQFF	TGTGCCAGCAGCCCCGCGGGGTCCTACAATGAGCAGTTCTTC
TRBV28	.	.	TRBJ1-5	CASSSDQPQHF	TGTGCCAGCAGTTCAGATCAGCCCCAGCATTTT
TRBV19	TRBD1	once	TRBJ2-2	CASSRQGNTGELFF	TGTGCCAGTAGCAGACAGGGGAACACCGGGGAGCTGTTTTTT
TRBV25-1	.	.	TRBJ2-1	CASSDGRNEQFF	TGTGCCAGCAGTGATGGGCGTAATGAGCAGTTCTTC
TRBV10-1	.	medium-sized	TRBJ1-1	CASSESTAGNTEAFF	TGCGCCAGCAGTGAGTCGACAGCAGGGAACACTGAAGCTTTCTTT
TRBV6-5	TRBD1	.	TRBJ1-5	CASSYSGQSLPQHF	TGTGCCAGCAGTTACTCGGGACAGAGTTTGCCCCAGCATTTT
TRBV9	.	.	TRBJ2-6	CASSSPGRGANVLTF	TGTGCCAGCAGCTCCCCAGGGAGGGGGGCCAACGTCCTGACTTTC
TRBV7-7	.	.	TRBJ2-5	CASSLGGLGVETQYF	TGTGCCAGCAGCTTAGGCGGATTAGGGGTCGAGACCCAGTACTTC
TRBV5-1	.	.	TRBJ2-3	CASSSFSGPTDTQYF	TGCGCCAGCAGCTCGTTCAGCGGGCCGACAGATACGCAGTATTTT
TRBV27	.	once	TRBJ2-7	CASSLSYSLRYEQYF	TGTGCCAGCAGTTTATCATACAGCCTACGGTACGAGCAGTACTTC
TRBV4-2	TRBD1	.	TRBJ1-5	CASSQADRDNQPQHF	TGTGCCAGCAGCCAAGCGGACAGGGACAATCAGCCCCAGCATTTT
TRBV19	.	.	TRBJ2-5	CASSPGTRETQYF	TGTGCCAGTAGTCCCGGGACACGAGAGACCCAGTACTTC
TRBV28	TRBD1	.	TRBJ1-1	CASSARTGADTEAFF	TGTGCCAGCAGTGCCCGGACAGGGGCGGACACTGAAGCTTTCTTT
TRBV11-2	TRBD1	.	TRBJ1-4	CASSVMGTAREKLFF	TGTGCCAGCAGTGTAATGGGGACAGCCCGTGAAAAACTGTTTTTT
TRBV28	TRBD1	.	TRBJ1-2	CASSPTGTGGDYGYTF	TGTGCCAGCAGTCCGACCGGGACAGGGGGGGACTATGGCTACACCTTC
TRBV30	TRBD1	.	TRBJ2-7	CAWSVGDSRKQYF	TGTGCCTGGAGTGTTGGGGACAGCAGGAAGCAGTACTTC
TRBV27	.	.	TRBJ2-3	CASRQLDATDTQYF	TGTGCCAGTAGGCAACTAGATGCCACAGATACGCAGTATTTT
TRBV5-1	.	.	TRBJ2-2	CASRGTRGGEANTGELFF	TGCGCCAGCAGGGGCACTAGAGGGGGTGAAGCGAACACCGGGGAGCTGTTTTTT
TRBV5-6	.	medium-sized	TRBJ1-2	CASSIANYGYTF	TGTGCCAGCAGCATAGCCAACTATGGCTACACCTTC
TRBV7-5	.	.	TRBJ2-3	CARTRVDTQYF	TGTGCCAGAACGAGGGTAGATACGCAGTATTTT
TRBV27	.	few	TRBJ1-1	CASTPRGPANTEAFF	TGTGCCAGCACCCCCAGGGGTCCAGCAAACACTGAAGCTTTCTTT
TRBV5-1	.	.	TRBJ1-6	CASSPGGTPNSPLHF	TGCGCCAGCAGCCCGGGAGGGACCCCGAATTCACCCCTCCACTTT
TRBV6-5	TRBD2	.	TRBJ2-1	CASSPIAGVANEQFF	TGTGCCAGCAGCCCTATAGCGGGAGTGGCCAATGAGCAGTTCTTC
TRBV7-8	TRBD1	.	TRBJ2-1	CASTQDRGKNEQFF	TGTGCCAGCACCCAAGACAGGGGGAAGAATGAGCAGTTCTTC
TRBV6-6	.	once	TRBJ2-5	CASSYSGGAETQYF	TGTGCCAGCAGTTACTCGGGAGGTGCTGAGACCCAGTACTTC
TRBV7-8	.	.	TRBJ2-7	CASSLQGNEQYF	TGTGCCAGCAGCTTACAGGGGAACGAGCAGTACTTC
TRBV7-9	.	.	TRBJ1-2	CASSLDQGAYGYTF	TGTGCCAGCAGCTTAGACCAGGGTGCCTATGGCTACACCTTC
TRBV19	TRBD1	few	TRBJ1-1	CASSPTGVASTEAFF	TGTGCCAGTAGTCCTACAGGGGTTGCGAGCACTGAAGCTTTCTTT
TRBV6-5	.	few	TRBJ2-3	CASRSPGTDTQYF	TGTGCCAGCAGGTCTCCTGGCACAGATACGCAGTATTTT
TRBV18	TRBD2	.	TRBJ2-7	CASSPVTSGFYEQYF	TGTGCCAGCTCACCAGTGACTAGCGGTTTTTACGAGCAGTACTTC
TRBV5-1	TRBD2	.	TRBJ2-7	CASSSRLAGDREQYF	TGCGCCAGCAGCTCCCGACTAGCGGGGGATCGCGAGCAGTACTTC
TRBV5-6	TRBD1	.	TRBJ1-2	CASSLVAGGGYPF	TGTGCCAGCAGCTTGGTCGCAGGGGGCGGCTACCCCTTC
TRBV6-5	TRBD2	.	TRBJ2-1	CASSYRAGRNNEQFF	TGTGCCAGCAGTTACAGAGCGGGGCGCAACAATGAGCAGTTCTTC
TRBV7-9	TRBD2	.	TRBJ2-2	CASSLAPSVGGAPGELFF	TGTGCCAGCAGCTTAGCCCCCTCGGTCGGGGGGGCTCCCGGGGAGCTGTTTTTT
TRBV29-1	.	.	TRBJ1-1	CSGIDGVTEAFF	TGCAGCGGGATAGACGGAGTCACTGAAGCTTTCTTT
TRBV7-9	TRBD1	.	TRBJ2-1	CASSQDRGQFF	TGTGCCAGCAGTCAAGACAGGGGGCAGTTCTTC
TRBV5-1	TRBD1	.	TRBJ2-7	CASSLGQGASYEQYF	TGCGCCAGCAGCTTGGGACAGGGGGCCTCCTACGAGCAGTACTTC
TRBV4-1	TRBD1	few	TRBJ1-2	CASSQDPDRGRRLGYGYTF	TGCGCCAGCAGCCAAGATCCCGACAGGGGTCGCAGGTTGGGCTATGGCTACACCTTC